The entry that follows covers one T cell receptor (beta chain) sequence. Its antigen has not been determined. No qualities accompany the bases; no much larger clone lies one base away. The sample is drawn from a study of T-cell reconstitution after alpha-beta-depleted transplantation in children (dated by TCRdb to 2016 to 2018). Looking at the study overall: Using TCR repertoire profiling, the study followed T-cell immune reconstitution in a quantitative way in children after TCRalphabeta/CD19-depleted allogeneic hematopoietic cell transplantation.

Its CDR3 holds 14 amino acids, cysteine through phenylalanine. Only the CDR3 DNA is retained, 42 bases long and in frame from the first base. V sheds 6 bases and J sheds 2 bases, leaving 14 bases between their ends. As encoded in the germline V gene (reference sequence), CDR1 is SEHNR while CDR2 is FQNEAQ. Preparation of the library involved PCR. TCRdb lists the instrument as Illumina HiSeq 2500. To normalize quantification of the TCRbeta repertoire, the TCR libraries were built with molecular barcoding that relied on unique molecular identifiers. The public reads were reprocessed in TCRdb via fastp at Q25 and MiXCR, keeping in-frame beta chains. Identical CDR3 proteins give one entry, which carries the most common genes and DNA. The sample table contains approximately 400,000 distinct CDR3 sequences; only one count was recorded for roughly 11% of them. The ten largest make up 4.5% to 7% of the sample.

Recombination connected TRBV7-9 to TRBJ2-7; TRBD1 is a weak D gene call, 5 bases matching. Sequenced here: PBMCs from the stem cell graft donor, sampled from the stem cell graft. The clonotype was recovered from a human donor who donated a stem cell graft to a child with acute myeloid leukemia. The CDR3 corresponds to CASSSPTETYEQYF. The sequenced DNA is TGTGCCAGCAGTTCGCCGACAGAGACCTACGAGCAGTACTTC.